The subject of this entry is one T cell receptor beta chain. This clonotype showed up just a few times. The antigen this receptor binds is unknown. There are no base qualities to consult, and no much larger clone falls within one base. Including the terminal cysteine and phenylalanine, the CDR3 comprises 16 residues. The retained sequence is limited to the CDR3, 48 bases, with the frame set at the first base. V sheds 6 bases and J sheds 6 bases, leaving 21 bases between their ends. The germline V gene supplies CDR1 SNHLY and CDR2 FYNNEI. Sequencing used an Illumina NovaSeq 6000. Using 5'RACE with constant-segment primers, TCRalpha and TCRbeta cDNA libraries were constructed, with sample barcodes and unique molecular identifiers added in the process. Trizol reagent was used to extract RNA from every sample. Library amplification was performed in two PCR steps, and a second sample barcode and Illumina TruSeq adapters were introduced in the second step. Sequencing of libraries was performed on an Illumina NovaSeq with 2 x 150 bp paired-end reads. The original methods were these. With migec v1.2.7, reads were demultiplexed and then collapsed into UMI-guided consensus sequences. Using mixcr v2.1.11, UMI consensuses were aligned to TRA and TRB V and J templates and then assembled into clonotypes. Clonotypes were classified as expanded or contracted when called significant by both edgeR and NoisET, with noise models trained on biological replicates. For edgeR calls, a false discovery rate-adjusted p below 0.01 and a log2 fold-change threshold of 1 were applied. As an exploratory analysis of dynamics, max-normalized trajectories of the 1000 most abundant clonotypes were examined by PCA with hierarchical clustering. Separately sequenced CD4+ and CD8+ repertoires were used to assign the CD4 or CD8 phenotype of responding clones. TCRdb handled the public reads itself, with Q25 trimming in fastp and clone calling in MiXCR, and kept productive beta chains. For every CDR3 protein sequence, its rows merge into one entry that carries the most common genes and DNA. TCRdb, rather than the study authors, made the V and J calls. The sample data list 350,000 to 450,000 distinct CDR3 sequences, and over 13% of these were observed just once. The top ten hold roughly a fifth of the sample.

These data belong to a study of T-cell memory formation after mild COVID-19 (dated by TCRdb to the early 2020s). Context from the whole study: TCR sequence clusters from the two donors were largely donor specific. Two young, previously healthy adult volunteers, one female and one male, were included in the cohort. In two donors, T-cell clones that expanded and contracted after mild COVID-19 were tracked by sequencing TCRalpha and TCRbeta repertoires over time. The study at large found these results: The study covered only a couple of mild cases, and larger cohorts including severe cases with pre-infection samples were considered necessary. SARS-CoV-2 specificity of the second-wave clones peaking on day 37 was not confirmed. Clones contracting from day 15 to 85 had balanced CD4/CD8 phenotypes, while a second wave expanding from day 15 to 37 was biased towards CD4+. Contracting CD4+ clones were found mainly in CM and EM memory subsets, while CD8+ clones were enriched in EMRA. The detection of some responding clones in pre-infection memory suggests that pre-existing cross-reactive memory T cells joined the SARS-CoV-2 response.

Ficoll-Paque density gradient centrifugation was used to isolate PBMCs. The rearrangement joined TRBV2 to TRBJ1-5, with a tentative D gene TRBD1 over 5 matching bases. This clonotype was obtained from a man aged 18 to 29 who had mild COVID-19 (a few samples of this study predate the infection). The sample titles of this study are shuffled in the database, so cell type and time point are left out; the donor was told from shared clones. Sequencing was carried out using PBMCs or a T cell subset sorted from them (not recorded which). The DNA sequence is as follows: TGTGCCAGCAGGCGCATACAGGATACTAGGAGTCAGCCCCAGCATTTT. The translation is CASRRIQDTRSQPQHF.